A single sample gave rise to the 31 T cell receptor beta chains below, sequenced in a study of blood T cells in healthy people across ages. A J-beta primer mix and a sample-barcoded 5' primer were used in a second PCR of roughly 6 to 11 cycles. MiXCR, applied by TCRdb to the 5' RACE reads, yields one record per CDR3 protein. The sample records under 2 million distinct CDR3 sequences, about 31% being singletons. The source material was blood. These receptors originate from a woman aged 25 to 39 in good health.

This clonotype has just a few counts. This chain uses TRBV2 with TRBJ1-2, with TRBD1 identical over 10 bases. There are 15 residues in the CDR3. Trimming removed 3 bases from V and 1 base from J; junction bases left unmatched: 2. CDR1 and CDR2 from the germline V gene are SNHLY and FYNNEI. CDR3 protein: CASSDGTGVNYGYTF. The CDR3 DNA is TGTGCCAGCAGTGACGGGACAGGGGTTAACTATGGCTACACCTTC.

The chain is built from TRBV4-2 and TRBJ2-7; 7 bases agree with TRBD2. Germline CDR1 and CDR2: LGHNA and YNFKEQ. V was clipped by 1 base and J by 0 bases; unmatched bases: 6. The CDR3 has 16 residues. CDR3 region: CASSQGVRGSSYEQYF. The CDR3 nucleotides are TGTGCCAGCAGCCAAGGGGTACGCGGGAGCTCCTACGAGCAGTACTTC.

The chain uses TRBV9 and TRBJ2-3, with 9 bases that match TRBD2. With 0 bases clipped from V and 4 bases from J, the junction kept 9 bases outside the gene matches. CDR3 length: 17 residues. Germline CDR1 reads SGDLS; CDR2 reads YYNGEE. The CDR3 nucleotides are TGTGCCAGCAGCGTAGAACGAATAGCGGGAGTCTCAGATACGCAGTATTTT. It yields the protein CASSVERIAGVSDTQYF.

The chain is built from TRBV20-1 and TRBJ2-3, with D maybe TRBD2 (5 bases). The CDR3 is 13 amino acids. Trimming took 1 base from V and 4 from J, leaving 9 bases between them. Germline V gene data show CDR1 as DFQATT and CDR2 as SNEGSKA (reference sequence). The CDR3 DNA follows: TGCAGTGCTAGAGTCCGGGGTTCAGATACGCAGTATTTT. Translated: CSARVRGSDTQYF.

This clonotype turned up a few times. This chain joins TRBV5-1 and TRBJ2-7, with 7 bases identical to TRBD2. V trimming: 1 base; J trimming: 1 base; junction bases outside the gene matches: 8. CDR1 is SGHRS, CDR2 YFSETQ, per germline. The CDR3 spans 16 residues. CDR3 in amino acids: CASSLQTGGSSYEQYF. DNA for the CDR3: TGCGCCAGCAGCTTGCAGACCGGGGGGTCTTCCTACGAGCAGTACTTC. Based on the CDR3 plus reference TRBV5-1 and TRBJ2-7, the full variable domain is KAGVTQTPRYLIKTRGQQVTLSCSPISGHRSVSWYQQTPGQGLQFLFEYFSETQRNKGNFPGRFSGRQFSNSRSEMNVSTLELGDSALYLCASSLQTGGSSYEQYFGPGTRLTVT.

The V gene is TRBV7-2, the J gene TRBJ2-7; tentatively, D is TRBD1 (6 bases). This CDR3 is built from 17 residues. Trimming pared 2 bases from V and 3 bases from J, leaving 20 bases between. Germline V gene sequence: CDR1 SGHTA, CDR2 FQGNSA. The CDR3 DNA sequence: TGTGCCAGCAGCTTAAGTATACCTACAGGGAATTTCTACGAGCAGTACTTC. This codes for CASSLSIPTGNFYEQYF. Full variable domain (rest looked up from reference TRBV7-2 and TRBJ2-7): GAGVSQSPSNKVTEKGKDVELRCDPISGHTALYWYRQSLGQGLEFLIYFQGNSAPDKSGLPSDRFSAERTGGSVSTLTIQRTQQEDSAVYLCASSLSIPTGNFYEQYFGPGTRLTVT.

This clonotype was observed a few times. This rearrangement joins TRBV20-1 to TRBJ2-1; D possibly corresponds to TRBD2 (6 bases). The V end lost 1 base, the J end lost 4 bases, and 14 bases lay between the germline ends. This CDR3 has 15 residues. Germline CDR1 is DFQATT and CDR2 is SNEGSKA (reference sequence). The CDR3 DNA is TGCAGTGCTAGAGTAGTTGTACGGGGGTACAATGAGCAGTTCTTC. Protein sequence: CSARVVVRGYNEQFF.

V gene TRBV12-3 or TRBV12-4 combines with J gene TRBJ2-1; 9 bases agree with TRBD2. Trimming removed 6 bases from V and 4 bases from J; junction bases left unmatched: 10. The CDR3 consists of 16 residues. The CDR3 bases are TGTGCCAGCAGGGGTATAGCGGGGGAAACTTACAATGAGCAGTTCTTC. It is translated as CASRGIAGETYNEQFF.

This chain links TRBV5-1 with TRBJ2-1, with TRBD2 matching 11 bases. Looked up from germline, CDR1 is SGHRS and CDR2 is YFSETQ. There are 15 residues in the CDR3. V was clipped by 4 bases and J by 6 bases; unmatched bases: 6. The CDR3 sequence: CASSHTSGGFNEQFF. The CDR3 DNA sequence: TGCGCCAGCAGCCACACTAGCGGGGGTTTCAATGAGCAGTTCTTC.

As concerns this clonotype: A single base separates this from a much larger clone, so it may be a read error. This chain joins TRBV29-1 and TRBJ2-6; tentatively, D is TRBD1 (6 bases). CDR1 SQVTM and CDR2 ANQGSEA come from the germline V gene. CDR3 length: 14 residues. CDR3 nucleotide sequence: TGCAGCGTGGACACAGGGACCGGGGCCAACGTCCGGACTTTC. Protein product: CSVDTGTGANVRTF.

Many counts were recorded for this clonotype. This sequence joins TRBV20-1 and TRBJ1-1; a possible D gene is TRBD1 (5 bases). Trimming removed 4 bases at V and 0 bases at J, with 15 bases between. This CDR3 is built from 15 residues. Per germline, CDR1 DFQATT and CDR2 SNEGSKA (reference sequence). This CDR3 is CSATPGRFMNTEAFF. CDR3 in DNA: TGCAGTGCTACACCGGGACGTTTTATGAACACTGAAGCTTTCTTT.

The V and J genes are TRBV16 and TRBJ1-1, with D uncertain. This CDR3 spans 15 amino acids. Looked up from germline, CDR1 is KGHSY and CDR2 is FQNENV. Trimming left V 2 bases short and J 4 bases short, with 14 bases between. The CDR3 loop reads CASSQQDYEGTEAFF. In DNA, the CDR3 is TGTGCCAGCAGCCAACAGGATTATGAAGGCACTGAAGCTTTCTTT.

This clonotype was seen only a few times. The CDR3 bases are TGCAGCGTTGTAACAGAAAACTATGGCTACACCTTC. Protein product: CSVVTENYGYTF. The V gene is TRBV29-1, the J gene TRBJ1-2; D call uncertain. Germline CDR1 and CDR2: SQVTM and ANQGSEA. The V and J ends lost 4 bases and 2 bases respectively, with 8 bases between them. The CDR3 spans 12 residues.

This clonotype was observed a handful of times. V and J are TRBV2 and TRBJ2-7; TRBD2 matches 16 bases. The CDR3 is 18 amino acids. The J segment lost 3 bases and the V segment lost 6 bases, leaving 11 bases of the junction unmatched. CDR1 is SNHLY and CDR2 is FYNNEI in the germline V gene. CDR3 protein: CASRKGTSGGAYNYEQYF. As DNA, the CDR3 is TGTGCCAGCAGGAAAGGGACTAGCGGGGGGGCATACAACTACGAGCAGTACTTC.

The V and J genes are TRBV6-1 and TRBJ2-1; D is unresolved. This CDR3 is built from 12 residues. Germline lookup yields CDR1 MNHNS and CDR2 SASEGT. V lost 7 bases, J lost 3 bases, and 7 bases lay in between. The CDR3, as DNA: TGTGCCAGCAACCTTAACTACAATGAGCAGTTCTTC. As protein: CASNLNYNEQFF.

The chain has TRBV6-5 and TRBJ1-1; 8 bases are shared with TRBD1. This CDR3 has 14 amino acids. From germline, CDR1 is MNHEY and CDR2 SVGAGI. V gave up 2 bases and J gave up 7 bases; unmatched junction bases: 6. CDR3 DNA: TGTGCCAGCAGTTACCAGACAGGGGTTAATGAAGCTTTCTTT. Protein sequence: CASSYQTGVNEAFF.

The gene calls are TRBV21-1 and TRBJ1-2; the table's D call, TRBD1, has no DNA check behind it. TRBV21-1 is flagged as a pseudogene. The CDR3 is made up of 11 amino acids. CDR3 sequence (DNA): TGTGCCAGTGTCCTCTACTATGGCTACACCTTC. Translated, it gives CASVLYYGYTF.

This clonotype was seen more than once but under ten times. The V gene is TRBV20-1, the J gene TRBJ2-3; possibly TRBD1 or TRBD2 for D (5 bases each). Trimming took off 3 bases at V and 1 base at J, with 11 bases between the two ends. The germline V gene has CDR1 DFQATT and CDR2 SNEGSKA (reference sequence). This CDR3 is built from 14 residues. The CDR3 DNA sequence: TGCAGTGCTAGCCGGGACGCGCGCACAGATACGCAGTATTTT. Translation: CSASRDARTDTQYF.

V and J are TRBV10-3 and TRBJ2-7; D unclear. V lost 2 bases and J lost 6, with 5 bases in between. This CDR3 is 11 amino acids long. The germline CDR1 and CDR2 sequences are ENHRY and SYGVKD. The CDR3 sequence is CAISESFEQYF. As DNA, the CDR3 is TGTGCCATCAGTGAGAGTTTCGAGCAGTACTTC.

The table lists this clonotype with a few counts. The junction and the germline gene differ at one end; a read error may be behind it. The rearrangement uses TRBV29-1 and TRBJ2-3; the D is unclear. Germline V gene lookup returns CDR1 SQVTM and CDR2 ANQGSEA. This CDR3 is 12 amino acids long. The CDR3 loop reads CSVDPYTDTRYF. The CDR3 coding sequence is TGCAGCGTTGATCCGTACACAGATACGCGGTATTTT.

This clonotype was detected a few times. In DNA, the CDR3 is TGCGGCTTTGAGTCTAGCGGAGAAGAGACCCAGTACTTC. This translates into CGFESSGEETQYF. The chain combines TRBV10-1 with TRBJ2-5; 7 nucleotides agree with TRBD2. CDR3 length equals 13 residues. Looked up from germline, CDR1 is WNHNN and CDR2 is SYGVQD (reference sequence).

This chain uses TRBV20-1 with TRBJ2-3; D call uncertain. Germline V gene lookup returns CDR1 DFQATT and CDR2 SNEGSKA (reference sequence). The CDR3 covers 14 residues. Trimming pared 1 base from V and 8 bases from J, leaving 16 bases between. The CDR3 DNA reads TGCAGTGCTAGAGGAGGTAACCTACACGGTACGCAGTATTTT. This sequence encodes CSARGGNLHGTQYF.

This clonotype occurred a few times. The chain joins TRBV4-1 to TRBJ2-3, with TRBD2 identical over 7 bases. CDR1 MGHRA and CDR2 YSYEKL come from the germline V gene. The length of the CDR3 is 13 residues. V lost 4 bases, J lost 4 bases, and 2 bases stayed unmatched. The CDR3 sequence is CASSPAGPDTQYF. The CDR3 DNA follows: TGCGCCAGCAGCCCAGCGGGACCAGATACGCAGTATTTT.

The table lists this clonotype with a few counts. The chain carries TRBV4-1 and TRBJ1-5; D gene ambiguous. The germline V and J ends were trimmed by 1 base and 3 bases, with 19 bases remaining between them. The CDR3 spans 18 residues. Looked up from germline, CDR1 is MGHRA and CDR2 is YSYEKL. The CDR3 DNA reads TGCGCCAGCAGCCAAGTCCTAGGTCGCGGGCCGCTCAATCAGCCCCAGCATTTT. This encodes CASSQVLGRGPLNQPQHF.

In the case of this clonotype: A read error may account for a junction end that differs from germline. V gene TRBV7-3 combines with J gene TRBJ1-1, with TRBD1 matching over 10 bases. Germline values: CDR1 SGHTA, CDR2 FQGTGA. CDR3 length: 18 residues. The CDR3 spells CASSLDERDRGINTEAFF. CDR3 sequence (DNA): TGTGCCAGCAGCTTAGATGAAAGGGACAGGGGAATAAACACTGAGGCTTTCTTT. The full variable domain, its missing parts supplied by reference TRBV7-3 and TRBJ1-1, is GAGVSQTPSNKVTEKGKYVELRCDPISGHTALYWYRQSLGQGPEFLIYFQGTGAADDSGLPNDRFFAVRPEGSVSTLKIQRTERGDSAVYLCASSLDERDRGINTEAFFGQGTRLTVV.

The rearrangement joins TRBV18 to TRBJ2-1, with 7 bases that match TRBD1. CDR3 length: 13 amino acids. CDR1 and CDR2 (germline): KGHSH, LQKENI. With V trimmed by 3 bases and J by 10 bases, 6 bases remained unmatched. The CDR3 DNA reads as TGTGCCAGCTCACCCTCGCTGACAGGGGAGCAGTTCTTC. Residues: CASSPSLTGEQFF.

This chain uses TRBV6-1 with TRBJ2-1, with unresolved D. This CDR3 comprises 14 residues. Trimming cost V 8 bases and J 0 bases, with 11 bases left between them. From germline, CDR1 is MNHNS and CDR2 SASEGT. For the CDR3, the DNA is TGTGCCAGCCCATCCCCGAGCTCCTACAATGAGCAGTTCTTC. Amino acids: CASPSPSSYNEQFF.

The chain employs TRBV2 and TRBJ1-2; the match to TRBD1 covers 7 bases. V dropped 11 bases and J dropped 2; count of bases not matched to a gene: 11. The CDR3 covers 14 residues. Germline values: CDR1 SNHLY, CDR2 FYNNEI. This CDR3 reads CACGTPDRNYGYTF. The CDR3 DNA follows: TGTGCCTGCGGGACTCCGGACAGGAACTATGGCTACACCTTC.

The chain is built from TRBV6-4 and TRBJ1-2; D remains ambiguous. Germline CDR1 and CDR2: MRHNA and SNTAGT. With 6 bases removed from V and 8 bases from J, the gap between germline ends came to 13 bases. The CDR3 totals 12 residues. This CDR3 reads CASREAPGGYTF. The CDR3 DNA is TGTGCCAGCAGAGAAGCTCCGGGGGGCTACACCTTC.

This chain connects TRBV20-1 to TRBJ2-7, with 9 nucleotides matching TRBD1. The CDR3 covers 16 residues. After removal of 1 base from V and 0 bases from J, the junction contained 7 bases not matched to a gene. Germline V lookup: CDR1 DFQATT, CDR2 SNEGSKA (reference sequence). The CDR3 region is CSARGPGQGSSYEQYF. The CDR3 coding sequence is TGCAGTGCTAGAGGTCCCGGACAGGGGAGCTCCTACGAGCAGTACTTC.

This rearrangement joins TRBV20-1 to TRBJ2-7, with D maybe TRBD2 (6 bases). Germline CDR1 is DFQATT and CDR2 is SNEGSKA (reference sequence). V was pared by 6 bases and J by 3 bases, with 15 bases between. This CDR3 is 13 amino acids long. CDR3 sequence (DNA): TGCAGTGCCGTGACCGGGAGCCACTACGAGCAGTACTTC. It is translated as CSAVTGSHYEQYF.